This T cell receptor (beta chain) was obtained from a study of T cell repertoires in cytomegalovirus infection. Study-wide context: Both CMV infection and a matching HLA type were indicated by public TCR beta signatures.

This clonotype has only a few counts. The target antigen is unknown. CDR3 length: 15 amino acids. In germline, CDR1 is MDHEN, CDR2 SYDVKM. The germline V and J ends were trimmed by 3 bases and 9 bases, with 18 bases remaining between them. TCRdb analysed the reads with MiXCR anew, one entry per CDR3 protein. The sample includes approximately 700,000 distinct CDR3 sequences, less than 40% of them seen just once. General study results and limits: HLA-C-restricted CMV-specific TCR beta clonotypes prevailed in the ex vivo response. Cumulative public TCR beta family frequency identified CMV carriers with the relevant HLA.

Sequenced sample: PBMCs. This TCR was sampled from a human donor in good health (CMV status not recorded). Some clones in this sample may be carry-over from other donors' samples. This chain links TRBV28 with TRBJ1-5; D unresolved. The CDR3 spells CASSFGGLTRPPQHF. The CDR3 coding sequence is TGTGCCAGCAGTTTCGGCGGCCTTACCAGGCCGCCCCAGCATTTT.